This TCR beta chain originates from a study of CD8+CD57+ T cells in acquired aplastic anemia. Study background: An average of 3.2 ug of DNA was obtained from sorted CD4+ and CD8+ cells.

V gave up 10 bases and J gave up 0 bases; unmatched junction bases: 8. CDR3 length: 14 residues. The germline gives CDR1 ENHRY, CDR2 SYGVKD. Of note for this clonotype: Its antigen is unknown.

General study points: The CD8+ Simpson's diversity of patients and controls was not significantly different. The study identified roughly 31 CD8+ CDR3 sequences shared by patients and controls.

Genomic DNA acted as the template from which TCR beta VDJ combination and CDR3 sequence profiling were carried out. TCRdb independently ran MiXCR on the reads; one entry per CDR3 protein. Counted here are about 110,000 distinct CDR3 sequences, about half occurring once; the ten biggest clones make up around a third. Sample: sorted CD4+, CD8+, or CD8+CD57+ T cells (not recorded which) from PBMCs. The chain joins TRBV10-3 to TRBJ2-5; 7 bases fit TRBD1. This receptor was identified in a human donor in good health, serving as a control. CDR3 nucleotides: TGTGCCAGCACAGGGGCAGGGAACCAAGAGACCCAGTACTTC. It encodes CASTGAGNQETQYF.